These 5 T cell receptor beta chains originate from one sample sequenced in a study of cytomegalovirus exposure and HLA in healthy donors. Use of 60 Vbeta and 13 Jbeta primers characterized the PCR. Sequencing was performed with immunoSEQ multiplex PCR; in TCRdb, only in-frame clones are kept and a portion is missing. The sample includes about 200,000 clones, 79% seen only once; the top ten take approximately 0.39%. The sample taken for sequencing was PBMCs. The source is a male donor in good health and CMV-seropositive.

The V call is TRBV5-6, the J call TRBJ1-2; 8 nucleotides align to TRBD1. There are 15 residues in the CDR3. V was clipped by 3 bases and J by 4 bases; unmatched bases: 8. Germline V lookup: CDR1 SGHDT, CDR2 YYEEEE. CDR3 bases: TGTGCCAGCAGCTGGCGACAGGGGAGGCGCTATGGCTACACCTTC. Protein: CASSWRQGRRYGYTF.

The CDR3 region has the DNA TGTGCCAGCAGCTTAGGCGTAGGAGGAAACACTGAAGCTTTCTTT. Encoded protein: CASSLGVGGNTEAFF. This chain joins TRBV7-2 and TRBJ1-1; D is uncertain. The CDR3 is 15 amino acids. Germline V gene lookup returns CDR1 SGHTA and CDR2 FQGNSA. V was trimmed by 1 base and J by 2 bases, leaving 11 bases between them.

This chain links TRBV7-8 with TRBJ2-1, with D possibly matching TRBD2 (6 bases). V was pared by 1 base and J by 11 bases, with 9 bases between. Germline assignment: CDR1 SGHVS and CDR2 FQNEAQ. This CDR3 spans 12 amino acids. This CDR3 is CASSLVGLQQFF. The CDR3 DNA follows: TGTGCCAGCAGCTTAGTGGGACTCCAGCAGTTCTTC.

The V gene is TRBV6-1, the J gene TRBJ2-7; 8 nucleotides match TRBD2. The CDR3 spans 15 residues. V was clipped by 2 bases and J by 3 bases; unmatched bases: 6. Germline V gene sequence: CDR1 MNHNS, CDR2 SASEGT. CDR3 residues: CASSESISGDYEQYF. CDR3 nucleotides: TGTGCCAGCAGTGAATCAATTAGCGGGGACTACGAGCAGTACTTC.

The J gene is TRBJ2-7, the V gene TRBV5-3; tentative D call: TRBD1 (6 bases). TRBV5-3 is filed as an ORF, its function uncertain. The V end lost 0 bases, the J end lost 2 bases, and 9 bases lay between the germline ends. The length of the CDR3 is 14 residues. The CDR3 region is CARSLGNRAYEQYF. For the CDR3, the DNA is TGTGCCAGAAGCTTGGGGAACAGGGCCTACGAGCAGTACTTC.